This T cell receptor (beta chain) was obtained from a study of cytomegalovirus exposure and HLA in healthy donors (dated by TCRdb to 2016 to 2017). For context, the study as a whole: In an earlier analysis of approximately 640 of the donors, approximately 300 Gb of sequence data and 117 million unique TCR beta sequences from about 190 million T cells were reported. An early release covering about 600 HLA-typed donors comprised about 290 gigabases of sequencing data and 65 million to 100 million unique TCR sequences. The genetic ancestry cluster associated with self-reported Caucasian donors included 80% to 90% of the 398 genotyped donors. The aim of the study was to test whether cataloging public T cell receptors could identify signatures of past pathogen exposure. The T cell repertoires of under 700 subjects were profiled by immunosequencing and related to cytomegalovirus serostatus. A separate validation cohort of roughly 130 different subjects was used in addition to the approximately 700-subject first cohort. The study combined high-throughput TCR immunosequencing, statistical association of individual TCRs with disease status, and machine learning to predict cytomegalovirus infection status. To study patterns of TCR occurrence, a later analysis re-analyzed previously published TCR beta repertoires from 666 donors and added high-resolution HLA genotyping. Rather than drawing on any new phenotypic data, the later analysis identified candidate immune exposures from TCR beta sequences and the way those sequences occurred across donors. An earlier analysis of 587 of the donors used high-throughput TCR beta sequencing to judge whether each TCR beta V gene segment behaved as functional or pseudogenic. Donor age, sex, ethnicity and CMV serostatus were compiled alongside the repertoire data. Genome-wide SNP genotypes for about 65% of the roughly 670 donors were used in a later genetic analysis, which treated that subset as a discovery cohort. All discovery cohort repertoires had been generated on a single sequencing platform. Both class I and class II loci were covered by HLA typing, at four-digit resolution. The number of donors typed differed by locus, with about 629-640 for A, B, C, DRB1 and DQB1, 522 for DQA1, 600 to 610 for DPA1, and about 450 for DPB1. Because of strong linkage in the cohort, roughly five DR-DQ haplotypes were treated as single units for association and clustering. Across approximately 400 genotyped donors of the cohort, an average of approximately 240,000 unique TCR beta nucleotide sequences per donor were sequenced, and 15% to 20% of those sequences were non-productive.

The cohort consisted of 650 to 850 healthy bone marrow donors. At the time of sampling, all cohort members were nominally healthy, though unrecorded immune exposures were likely present. The donor tested CMV seronegative and was one of the 352 seronegative cohort members. Every donor gave a peripheral blood sample, and the peripheral blood mononuclear cells from that sample were used for TCR beta sequencing. Genomic DNA extraction from the blood cell samples was performed with the Qiagen DNeasy Blood Extraction Kit. As for this clone: Its cognate antigen has yet to be identified. One base away there is no much larger clone; base qualities are not given.

What the research found in general, with its limitations: V-gene and J-gene trimming of TCR beta chains was associated with a missense DCLRE1C variant in a later genetic analysis, and the association was replicated in an independent cohort. In a later analysis, HLA-associated TCR beta chains showed more clonal expansion and lower generation probabilities than non-associated chains that were equally common. Linkage disequilibrium might explain the correlated functional status among segregating V segments, but an unknown experimental factor could not be ruled out. Some IMGT-functional V segments, including TRBV6-2 and TRBV6-3, could not be told apart with the 87-base-pair reads, so those segments were excluded. Strong co-occurrence of HLA alleles, especially DR and DQ, made assigning TCR associations to individual alleles difficult. Most TCR sequences were seen in very few donors, while some public TCRs were found in many individuals. A few of the identified cytomegalovirus-associated TCR beta chains were confirmed in vitro to be specific for cytomegalovirus antigens. The study gave a list of under 200 TCR beta chains associated with cytomegalovirus. A later analysis associated around 16,000 TCR beta sequences with specific HLA alleles at a false discovery rate of 0.05. A later analysis found that TCR association rates varied across HLA loci, with DRB1 alleles showing the most associated TCRs and HLA-C alleles the fewest. Because some donors lacked HLA typing at each locus, the association tests relied only on the typed subset. Because counts were too low, seventeen rarely observed V segments, including chromosome 9 orphons, were excluded from the earlier analysis of 587 of the donors. A later analysis reported that several top co-occurrence clusters appeared linked to parvovirus B19, influenza, CMV and Epstein-Barr virus. The classifier was reported to diagnose cytomegalovirus status with high specificity and sensitivity in both the original cohort and the validation cohort. A further reported finding was that TCR beta sequences accurately predicted the HLA-A and HLA-B alleles for most subjects in the first cohort. Compared with the 666-donor mean, donors in an Asian-associated ancestry cluster had fewer N-insertions in productive TCRs, according to a later genetic analysis. In this cohort, only TCR beta chains were sequenced, and detectable features were limited by the absence of alpha or paired-chain data. Sequencing depth was assumed to be roughly uniform across donors in the presence/absence analyses, though that assumption may not hold. The authors suggested that the approach could potentially be extended to other disease states and immunological phenotypes. The only immune exposure information available for the cohort was CMV serostatus. A group of highly shared sequence variants was considered likely to be a technical artifact of the sequencing pipeline. In a later analysis, most CMV-associated TCR beta chains were found to appear HLA-restricted, with HLA associations seemingly driven largely by CMV exposure. In an earlier analysis of approximately 590 of the donors, most TCR beta V segments appeared in productive rearrangements about 87% or about 30% of the time, broadly matching IMGT annotations.

The CDR3 numbers 11 residues from cysteine through phenylalanine. Only the CDR3 part of the read is kept: 33 bases, read in frame from the first base. CDR1 and CDR2, looked up from the germline V gene (reference sequence), are SGHAT and FQDESV. A distance of 5 bases separates the germline ends of V and J, which lose 6 bases and 2 bases respectively. Libraries were made using the immunoSEQ multiplex PCR assay. The multiplex PCR relied on a mix of 60 forward primers for TCR Vbeta segments and 13 reverse primers for TCR Jbeta segments. Amplification of the CDR3 region of rearranged TCR beta genes was performed with a multiplex PCR assay on genomic DNA. On the Illumina HiSeq System, the amplified TCR beta libraries were sequenced as 87-base-pair reads. In the authors' own workflow: Across the 600 to 700 repertoires, a later analysis counted some 80 million unique TCR beta chains, approximately 10 million of which were shared by at least two donors. Raw reads were error-corrected and collapsed into unique sequences with a nearest-neighbor algorithm that merged closely related sequences to remove PCR and sequencing errors. CDR3 sequences were aligned to IMGT reference sequences to assign V, D and J gene segments. For a sequence to be retained, at least a six-nucleotide match to both a V gene segment and a J gene segment was required. Rearrangements were called productive when the CDR3 lacked stop codons and stayed in frame with V and J; all others were non-productive. CDR3 was defined by IMGT convention, running from the second conserved V-encoded cysteine to the conserved J-encoded phenylalanine. In an earlier analysis of approximately 590 of the donors, sequences lacking an unambiguous match to a single V gene segment were excluded. In an earlier analysis of roughly 500 of the donors, V segments were called functional above 56.7% productive rearrangements and were called segregating when the between-donor standard deviation exceeded 5%. A statistical classification framework was built for diagnosing cytomegalovirus status from the catalog of TCR beta chain sequences. A later analysis assigned V and J genes by comparing TCR nucleotide sequences with IMGT/GENE-DB human TR gene sequences. The TCRdist pipeline was used in a later analysis to assign CDR3 sequences and most-parsimonious VDJ recombination scenarios. In a later analysis, every TCR beta chain was defined by the combination of its CDR3 amino acid sequence and its V-gene family, and reads without a unique V-gene family were dropped. In a later analysis, nearly 600 highly shared, low-generation-probability nucleotide sequences were removed to address suspected cross-contamination and a sequencing artifact. In a later analysis, a clonal expansion index was calculated for each public chain from normalized within-repertoire ranks of inferred template counts. Generation probabilities in a later analysis came from a VDJ recombination model fitted to out-of-frame rearrangements, and those results were checked against IGoR. Hypergeometric tests were used in a later analysis to score TCR-TCR, TCR-HLA and TCR-CMV co-occurrence, with a repertoire-size bias correction applied to the TCR pairs. In a later analysis, false discovery rates were estimated by permuting HLA or CMV assignments 20 times. In a later analysis, co-occurring TCRs were grouped using DBSCAN, with TCRdist sequence similarity added in when clustering inside HLA-allele-positive subsets. Repertoires with fewer than 30,000 or more than 120,000 public chains, plus five repertoires with anomalous nucleotide sharing, were excluded from co-occurrence clustering. Not all clones reach the TCRdb copy of this immuneACCESS table, which keeps in-frame sequences only. Checked studies attribute under half of the gap to unresolved V genes and leave the rest unexplained. V and J calls and clone size are those listed in that table; D and trimming were worked out from the DNA. This sample has some 130,000 clones in its table, and about 77% of those were observed once. The ten top clones hold 3.9% of the sample.

The sequencing input was PBMCs. The rearranged chain carries TRBV11-1 and TRBJ2-7; the D gene cannot be named for sure. This receptor was taken from a male donor in good health and CMV-seronegative. The sequenced DNA: TGTGCCAGCAGTTCTGCCTACGAGCAGTACTTC. It specifies CASSSAYEQYF.